This is a list of T cell receptor beta chains from one sample in a study of Graves' ophthalmopathy and Graves' hyperthyroidism. TCRdb reprocessed the multiplex PCR reads via MiXCR and lists one record per CDR3 protein. This table has around 600,000 distinct CDR3 sequences, over 40% appearing once. Source material: peripheral blood. These receptors were taken from an adult man with Graves' ophthalmopathy. CDR3s include the opening cysteine and the closing phenylalanine or tryptophan.

V: TRBV2; J: TRBJ2-2; CDR3: CASKSGDGELFF
V: TRBV20-1; J: TRBJ2-5; CDR3: CSASREDRASETQYF
V: TRBV25-1; J: TRBJ1-6; CDR3: CAWSRQGNSPLHF
V: TRBV6-5; J: TRBJ2-5; CDR3: CARSAQETQYF
V: TRBV24-1; J: TRBJ1-4; CDR3: CASSQDLGQGEEKLFF
V: TRBV2; J: TRBJ1-5; CDR3: CASSFLGGNQPQHF
V: TRBV11-1; J: TRBJ2-6; CDR3: CASSFLTF
V: TRBV9; J: TRBJ1-2; CDR3: CASSQDRGQGGIYGYTF
V: TRBV7-9; J: TRBJ1-2; CDR3: CASSPPARGYTF
V: TRBV2; J: TRBJ2-7; CDR3: CASSGVEQYF
V: TRBV12-3/TRBV12-4; J: TRBJ1-2; CDR3: CASSFGQGWHYGYTF
V: TRBV12-5; J: TRBJ2-5; CDR3: CASGLVLLEETQYF
V: TRBV5-1; J: TRBJ1-3; CDR3: CASSLGQDREHRGGDTIYF
V: TRBV7-9; J: TRBJ1-5; CDR3: CASSSEGGPQHF
V: TRBV12-3/TRBV12-4; J: TRBJ2-2; CDR3: CASSFGQVNTGELFF
V: TRBV7-8; J: TRBJ1-5; CDR3: CASGSEVLNQPQHF
V: TRBV6-5; J: TRBJ2-7; CDR3: CASSRGTSYEQYF
V: TRBV10-3; J: TRBJ2-7; CDR3: CAISESGQFLYEQYF
V: TRBV10-3; J: TRBJ2-5; CDR3: CASKTGGRGTQYF
V: TRBV2; J: TRBJ1-4; CDR3: CASSPGHDNEKLFF
V: TRBV4-1; J: TRBJ1-5; CDR3: CASSRRGGGGDRQPQHF
V: TRBV24-1; J: TRBJ2-1; CDR3: CATSVGGLTYNEQFF
V: TRBV29-1; J: TRBJ2-5; CDR3: CSLAGVGETQYF
V: TRBV9; J: TRBJ2-2; CDR3: CASSVWTSGTGELFF
V: TRBV9; J: TRBJ1-4; CDR3: CASSVGWRHHTTNEKLFF
V: TRBV7-3; J: TRBJ2-5; CDR3: CASSSTRQETQYF
V: TRBV9; J: TRBJ2-3; CDR3: CASSTEGTDFTDTQYF
V: TRBV19; J: TRBJ1-1; CDR3: CASSPGNEAFF
V: TRBV25-1; J: TRBJ1-6; CDR3: CASSESADYRNSPLHF
V: TRBV5-1; J: TRBJ2-5; CDR3: CASSLVPSGEETQYF
V: TRBV25-1; J: TRBJ1-3; CDR3: CASSDSGFSGNTIYF
V: TRBV15; J: TRBJ1-5; CDR3: CATSKQGSNQPQHF
V: TRBV20-1; J: TRBJ2-7; CDR3: CSANRDKSYEQYF
V: TRBV7-2; J: TRBJ2-2; CDR3: CASSAGTSGELFF
V: TRBV19; J: TRBJ1-3; CDR3: CATALLGTGNTIYF
V: TRBV5-1; J: TRBJ2-5; CDR3: CASSLGGAQEETQYF
V: TRBV29-1; J: TRBJ1-1; CDR3: CSSGGKVGTEAFF
V: TRBV12-5; J: TRBJ2-7; CDR3: CASSFASGAYEQYF
V: TRBV20-1; J: TRBJ2-2; CDR3: CSAREDSNTGELFF
V: TRBV7-9; J: TRBJ2-5; CDR3: CASSLESGTRETQYF